The following is a T cell receptor (beta chain) sequence with its context. The antigen remains undetermined. The entry originates in a study of shared clonotypes between healthy human individuals. The wider study: Per donor, CD8 memory used one plate, CD8 naive used two, CD4 memory used three and CD4 naive used three.

This was a deep-level run. The protocol was immunoSEQ multiplex PCR, while the TCRdb copy is restricted to in-frame clones and leaves out a portion. Of around 2.1 million clones listed, more than 85% were seen once; the top ten hold more than 1.5%. Regarding the study as a whole: A reduction in generation probabilities was seen for non-shared clonotypes relative to those shared by all four donors. The represented genetic and exposure-history diversity was limited by the small number of donors.

The naive CD8 population came from CD45RO-negative cells selected for CCR7, without terminally differentiated effector memory CD45RA+ cells. After removal of 3 bases from V and 4 bases from J, the junction contained 5 bases not matched to a gene. The CDR3 runs 13 residues. The germline CDR1 and CDR2 sequences are SQVTM and ANQGSEA. Sequenced: naive CD8+ T cells from PBMCs. The J gene is TRBJ2-7, the V gene TRBV29-1, with 8 bases that match TRBD1. This sequence was found in a man younger than 35 in good health. Some clones in this sample may be carry-over from other donors' samples. The CDR3 DNA follows: TGCAGCGTTGACGGGGACAGGAATTACGAGCAGTACTTC. Translating gives CSVDGDRNYEQYF.